This T cell receptor beta chain was retrieved from a study of T cell responses to AZD1222 COVID-19 vaccine. Sequencing was performed with immunoSEQ multiplex PCR; in TCRdb, only in-frame clones are kept and a portion is missing. The data contain 150,000 to 200,000 clones, 85% to 95% of them singletons. The CDR3 totals 14 residues. V lost 4 bases to trimming and J lost 5 bases; unmatched junction nucleotides: 4. In germline, CDR1 is SNHLY, CDR2 FYNNEI. This clone was found once. The antigen is unknown. Whole-study findings and limits: Baseline antibody screening turned up just a handful of seropositive AZD1222 recipients. The CD4 TCRs associated with vaccination extended across spike and predominated at 160-218 and 743-854. Spike-specific TCR depth and breadth grew after two AZD1222 doses.

The V gene is TRBV2, the J gene TRBJ2-2, with TRBD1 identical over 7 bases. The specimen was peripheral blood, collected on day 0 of AZD1222 vaccination. The source of this sequence is an adult in good health. DNA of the CDR3: TGTGCCAGCAGTGTGCAGGGGGAAACCGGGGAGCTGTTTTTT. This sequence encodes CASSVQGETGELFF.